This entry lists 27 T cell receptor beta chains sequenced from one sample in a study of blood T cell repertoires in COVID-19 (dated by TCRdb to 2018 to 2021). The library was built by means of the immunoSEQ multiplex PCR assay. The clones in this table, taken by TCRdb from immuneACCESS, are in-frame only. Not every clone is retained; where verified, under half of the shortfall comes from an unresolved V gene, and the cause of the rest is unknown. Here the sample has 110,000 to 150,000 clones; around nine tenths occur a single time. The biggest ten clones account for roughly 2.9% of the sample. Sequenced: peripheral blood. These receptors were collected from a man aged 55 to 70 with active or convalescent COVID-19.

The CDR3, as DNA: TGTGCCATCAGTGAAACCAGAGATACGCAGTATTTT. This gives the protein CAISETRDTQYF. The rearrangement uses TRBV10-3 and TRBJ2-3; D gene uncertain. Trimming removed 3 bases from V and 5 bases from J, with 6 bases in between. The CDR3 is 12 amino acids. Germline V gives CDR1 ENHRY, CDR2 SYGVKD.

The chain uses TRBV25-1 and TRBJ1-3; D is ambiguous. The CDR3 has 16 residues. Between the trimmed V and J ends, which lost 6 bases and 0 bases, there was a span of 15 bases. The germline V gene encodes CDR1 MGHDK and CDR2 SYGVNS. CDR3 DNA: TGTGCCAGCAGGGCCGGGTCGGCTTACTCTGGAAACACCATATATTTT. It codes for CASRAGSAYSGNTIYF. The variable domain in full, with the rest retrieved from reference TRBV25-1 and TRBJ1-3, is EADIYQTPRYLVIGTGKKITLECSQTMGHDKMYWYQQDPGMELHLIHYSYGVNSTEKGDLSSESTVSRIRTEHFPLTLESARPSHTSQYLCASRAGSAYSGNTIYFGEGSWLTVV.

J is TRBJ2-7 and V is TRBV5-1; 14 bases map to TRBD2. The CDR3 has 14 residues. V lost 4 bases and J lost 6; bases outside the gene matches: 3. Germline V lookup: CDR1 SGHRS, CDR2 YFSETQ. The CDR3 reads CASSLGLAGGEQYF. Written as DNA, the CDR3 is TGCGCCAGCAGCCTAGGACTAGCGGGAGGCGAGCAGTACTTC. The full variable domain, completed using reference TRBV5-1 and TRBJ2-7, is KAGVTQTPRYLIKTRGQQVTLSCSPISGHRSVSWYQQTPGQGLQFLFEYFSETQRNKGNFPGRFSGRQFSNSRSEMNVSTLELGDSALYLCASSLGLAGGEQYFGPGTRLTVT.

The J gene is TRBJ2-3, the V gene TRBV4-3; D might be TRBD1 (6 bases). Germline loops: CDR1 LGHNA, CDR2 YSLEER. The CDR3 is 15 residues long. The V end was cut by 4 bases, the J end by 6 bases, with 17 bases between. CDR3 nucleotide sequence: TGCGCCAGCAGCCCCCAGGGAGCCCAGGGGGATACGCAGTATTTT. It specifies CASSPQGAQGDTQYF.

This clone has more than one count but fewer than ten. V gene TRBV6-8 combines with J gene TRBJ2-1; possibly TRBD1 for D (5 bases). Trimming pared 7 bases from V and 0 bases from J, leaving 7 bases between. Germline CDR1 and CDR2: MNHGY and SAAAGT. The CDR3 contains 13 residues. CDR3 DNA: TGTGCCAGCAAAGACAGCTCCTACAATGAGCAGTTCTTC. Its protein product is CASKDSSYNEQFF.

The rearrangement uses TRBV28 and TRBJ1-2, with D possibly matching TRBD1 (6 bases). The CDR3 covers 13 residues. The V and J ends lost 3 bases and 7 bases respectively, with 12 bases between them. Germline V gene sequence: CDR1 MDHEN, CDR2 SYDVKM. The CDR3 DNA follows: TGTGCCAGCAGTTTGGACAGAAAGGGTGGCTACACCTTC. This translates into CASSLDRKGGYTF.

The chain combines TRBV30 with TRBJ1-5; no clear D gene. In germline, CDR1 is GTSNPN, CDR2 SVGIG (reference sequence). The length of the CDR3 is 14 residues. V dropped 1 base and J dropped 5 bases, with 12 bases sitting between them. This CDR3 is CAWSAGIEHQPQHF. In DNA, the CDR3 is TGTGCCTGGAGTGCCGGGATTGAGCATCAGCCCCAGCATTTT.

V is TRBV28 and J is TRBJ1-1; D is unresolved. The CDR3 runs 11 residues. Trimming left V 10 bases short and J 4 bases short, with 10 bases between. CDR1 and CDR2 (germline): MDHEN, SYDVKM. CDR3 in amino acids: CATGLGTEAFF. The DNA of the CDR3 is TGTGCCACCGGACTGGGCACTGAAGCTTTCTTT.

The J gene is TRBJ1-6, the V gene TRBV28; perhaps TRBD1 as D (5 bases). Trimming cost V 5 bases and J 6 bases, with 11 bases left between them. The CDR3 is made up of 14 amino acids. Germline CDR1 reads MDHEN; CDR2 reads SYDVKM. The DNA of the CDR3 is TGTGCCAGCAGTCTCCGGACAAGTAATTCACCCCTCCACTTT. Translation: CASSLRTSNSPLHF.

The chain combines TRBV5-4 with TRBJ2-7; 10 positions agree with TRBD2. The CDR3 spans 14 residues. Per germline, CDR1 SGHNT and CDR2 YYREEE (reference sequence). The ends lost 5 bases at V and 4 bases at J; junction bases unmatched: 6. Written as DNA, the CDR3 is TGTGCCAGCAGGGCCGGGACTAGCGATTACGAGCAGTACTTC. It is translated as CASRAGTSDYEQYF.

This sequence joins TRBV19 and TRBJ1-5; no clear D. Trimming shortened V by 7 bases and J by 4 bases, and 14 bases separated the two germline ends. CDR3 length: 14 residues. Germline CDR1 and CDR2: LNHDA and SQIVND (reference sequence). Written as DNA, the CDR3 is TGTGCCAGTAATAGCAGAGTTCCAAATCAGCCCCAGCATTTT. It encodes CASNSRVPNQPQHF.

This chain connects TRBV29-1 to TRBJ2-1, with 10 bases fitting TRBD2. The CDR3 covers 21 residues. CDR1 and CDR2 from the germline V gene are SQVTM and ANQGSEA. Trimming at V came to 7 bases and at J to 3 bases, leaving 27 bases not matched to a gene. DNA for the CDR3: TGCAGCGGAAGAGTCGGGGCAGGAGGGCTAGCGGGGGCTTTTGGCTACAATGAGCAGTTCTTC. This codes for CSGRVGAGGLAGAFGYNEQFF.

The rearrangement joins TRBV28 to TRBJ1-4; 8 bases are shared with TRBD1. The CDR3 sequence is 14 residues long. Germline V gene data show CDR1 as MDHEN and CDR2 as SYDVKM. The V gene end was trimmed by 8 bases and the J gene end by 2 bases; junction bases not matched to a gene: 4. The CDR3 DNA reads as TGTGCCAGCCTACGGACAGGGACTAATGAAAAACTGTTTTTT. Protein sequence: CASLRTGTNEKLFF.

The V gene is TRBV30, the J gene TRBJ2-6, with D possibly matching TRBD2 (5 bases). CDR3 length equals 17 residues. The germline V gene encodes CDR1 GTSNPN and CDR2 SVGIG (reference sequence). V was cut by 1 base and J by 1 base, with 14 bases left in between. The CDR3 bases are TGTGCCTGGAGTGCCCTTGGAGGCTGGTCTGGGGCCAACGTCCTGACTTTC. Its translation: CAWSALGGWSGANVLTF.

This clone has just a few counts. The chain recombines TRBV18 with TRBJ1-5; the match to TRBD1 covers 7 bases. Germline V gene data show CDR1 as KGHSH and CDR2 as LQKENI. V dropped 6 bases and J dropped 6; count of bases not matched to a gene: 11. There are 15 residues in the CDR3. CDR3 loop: CASSPGEGGGQPQHF. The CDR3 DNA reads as TGTGCCAGCTCGCCGGGCGAAGGGGGCGGTCAGCCCCAGCATTTT.

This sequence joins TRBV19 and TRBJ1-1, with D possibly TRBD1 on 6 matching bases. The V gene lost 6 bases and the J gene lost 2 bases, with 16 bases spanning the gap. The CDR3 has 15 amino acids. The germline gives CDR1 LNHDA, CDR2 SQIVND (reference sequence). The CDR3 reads CASRLRGGTNTEAFF. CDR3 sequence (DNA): TGTGCCAGTAGACTACGGGGGGGGACAAACACTGAAGCTTTCTTT.

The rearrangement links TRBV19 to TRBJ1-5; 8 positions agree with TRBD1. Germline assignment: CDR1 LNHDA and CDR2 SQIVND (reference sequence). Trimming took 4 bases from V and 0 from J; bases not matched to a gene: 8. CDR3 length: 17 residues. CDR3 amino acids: CASSKARGQNSNQPQHF. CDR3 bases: TGTGCCAGTAGTAAAGCCAGGGGGCAAAATAGCAATCAGCCCCAGCATTTT.

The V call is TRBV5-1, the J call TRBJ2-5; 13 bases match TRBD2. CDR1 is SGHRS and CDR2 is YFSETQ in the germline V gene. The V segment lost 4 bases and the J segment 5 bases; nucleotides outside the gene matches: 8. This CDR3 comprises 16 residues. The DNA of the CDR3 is TGCGCCAGCAGCGGAAGGACTAGCGGGAGAGATGAGACCCAGTACTTC. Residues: CASSGRTSGRDETQYF.

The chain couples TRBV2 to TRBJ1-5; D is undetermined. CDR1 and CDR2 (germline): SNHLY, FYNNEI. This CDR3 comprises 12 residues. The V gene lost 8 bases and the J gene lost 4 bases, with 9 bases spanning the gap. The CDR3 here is CASEARNQPQHF. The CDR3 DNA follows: TGTGCCAGCGAGGCGAGGAATCAGCCCCAGCATTTT.

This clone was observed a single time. CDR3 region: CASSPRSLGGYTF. The DNA for the CDR3 is TGTGCCAGCAGTCCAAGATCCCTCGGGGGCTACACCTTC. The gene calls are TRBV12-3 or TRBV12-4 and TRBJ1-2, with D unclear. Deletions cut 5 bases from V and 8 bases from J, with 15 bases between. This CDR3 comprises 13 residues.

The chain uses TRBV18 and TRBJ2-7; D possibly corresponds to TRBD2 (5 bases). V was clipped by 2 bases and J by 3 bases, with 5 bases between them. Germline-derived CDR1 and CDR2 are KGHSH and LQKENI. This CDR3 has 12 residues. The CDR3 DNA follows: TGTGCCAGCTCACCAGGGAGCTACGAGCAGTACTTC. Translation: CASSPGSYEQYF. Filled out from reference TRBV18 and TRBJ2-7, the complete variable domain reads NAGVMQNPRHLVRRRGQEARLRCSPMKGHSHVYWYRQLPEEGLKFMVYLQKENIIDESGMPKERFSAEFPKEGPSILRIQQVVRGDSAAYFCASSPGSYEQYFGPGTRLTVT.

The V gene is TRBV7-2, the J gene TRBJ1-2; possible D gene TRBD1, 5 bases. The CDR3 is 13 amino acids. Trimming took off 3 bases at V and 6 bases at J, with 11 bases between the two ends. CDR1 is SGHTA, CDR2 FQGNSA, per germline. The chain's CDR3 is CASSLTPGNGYTF. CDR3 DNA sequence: TGTGCCAGCAGCTTGACCCCAGGGAATGGCTACACCTTC. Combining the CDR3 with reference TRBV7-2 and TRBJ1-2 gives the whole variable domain GAGVSQSPSNKVTEKGKDVELRCDPISGHTALYWYRQSLGQGLEFLIYFQGNSAPDKSGLPSDRFSAERTGGSVSTLTIQRTQQEDSAVYLCASSLTPGNGYTFGSGTRLTVV.

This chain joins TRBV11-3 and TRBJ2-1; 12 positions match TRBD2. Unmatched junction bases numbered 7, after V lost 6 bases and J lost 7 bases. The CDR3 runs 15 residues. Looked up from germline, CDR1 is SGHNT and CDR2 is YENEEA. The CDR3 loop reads CASSPSGGAGNEQFF. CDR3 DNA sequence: TGTGCCAGCAGTCCTAGCGGGGGGGCAGGGAATGAGCAGTTCTTC.

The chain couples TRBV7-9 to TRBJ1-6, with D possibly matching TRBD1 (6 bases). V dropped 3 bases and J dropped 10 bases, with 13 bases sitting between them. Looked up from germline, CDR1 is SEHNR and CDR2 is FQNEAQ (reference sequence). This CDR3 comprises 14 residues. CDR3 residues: CASSLGQGYSPLHF. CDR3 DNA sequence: TGTGCCAGCAGCTTGGGGCAGGGGTACTCACCCCTCCACTTT. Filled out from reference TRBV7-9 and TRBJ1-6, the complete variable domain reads DTGVSQNPRHKITKRGQNVTFRCDPISEHNRLYWYRQTLGQGPEFLTYFQNEAQLEKSRLLSDRFSAERPKGSFSTLEIQRTEQGDSAMYLCASSLGQGYSPLHFGNGTRLTVT.

The CDR3: CASSIGTSGGAGELFF. The CDR3 DNA reads TGTGCCAGTAGTATAGGGACTAGCGGGGGGGCCGGGGAGCTGTTTTTT. The J gene is TRBJ2-2, the V gene TRBV19; 15 nucleotides agree with TRBD2. CDR3 size: 16 residues. Trimming took 1 base from V and 6 from J; bases not matched to a gene: 0. CDR1 and CDR2 from the germline V gene are LNHDA and SQIVND (reference sequence). The whole variable domain, remainder taken from reference TRBV19 and TRBJ2-2, is DGGITQSPKYLFRKEGQNVTLSCEQNLNHDAMYWYRQDPGQGLRLIYYSQIVNDFQKGDIAEGYSVSREKKESFPLTVTSAQKNPTAFYLCASSIGTSGGAGELFFGEGSRLTVL.

As DNA, the CDR3 is TGTGCCAGTAGGAGAGAGGGACAGGGGTACGAGCAGTACTTC. This codes for CASRREGQGYEQYF. The chain joins TRBV19 to TRBJ2-7; 10 bases are a match to TRBD1. This CDR3 spans 14 amino acids. CDR1 and CDR2 from the germline V gene are LNHDA and SQIVND (reference sequence). V lost 6 bases, J lost 4 bases, and 6 bases stayed unmatched.

In DNA, the CDR3 is TGTGCCAGCAGGCCCCAAGGACAGGGGCTGAATGAGCAGTTCTTC. Translating it yields CASRPQGQGLNEQFF. V and J are TRBV5-4 and TRBJ2-1; TRBD1 matches at 9 bases. Germline CDR1 and CDR2: SGHNT and YYREEE (reference sequence). The V gene end was trimmed by 5 bases and the J gene end by 7 bases; junction bases not matched to a gene: 10. This CDR3 comprises 15 residues. The variable domain in full, completed from reference TRBV5-4 and TRBJ2-1, reads ETGVTQSPTHLIKTRGQQVTLRCSSQSGHNTVSWYQQALGQGPQFIFQYYREEENGRGNFPPRFSGLQFPNYSSELNVNALELDDSALYLCASRPQGQGLNEQFFGPGTRLTVL.